What follows describes a single T cell receptor (beta chain). This receptor's antigen is unknown. No clone much larger than this one lies a single base away; base qualities are absent. The method was the immunoSEQ multiplex PCR assay. In its TCRdb copy, this immuneACCESS table keeps in-frame sequences only and misses some clones. Where compared with another copy, unresolved V genes explain less than half of these, and the others have no known cause. The sample has fewer than 85,000 clones on record, 89% of them singletons. The top ten clonotypes cover 7.2% of the sample. From the cysteine up to the phenylalanine, the CDR3 has a length of 13 residues. Only the CDR3 DNA is retained, 39 bases long and in frame from the first base. V sheds 0 bases and J sheds 7 bases, leaving 9 bases between their ends. In the germline V gene, CDR1 corresponds to MRHNA and CDR2 to SNTAGT. The data stem from a study of control samples from healthy donors and cancer patients (dated by TCRdb to 2018 to 2021).

This TCR was sampled from a man aged 45-65 years in good health. Sequencing was carried out using blood. The V and J segments used are TRBV6-4 and TRBJ1-2, with an unclear D gene assignment. The nucleotide sequence reads TGTGCCAGCAGTGACTCGACCGGTCGTGGCTACACCTTC. Its protein product is CASSDSTGRGYTF.